The TCR beta chain under discussion was sequenced for a study of cytomegalovirus exposure and HLA in healthy donors. J gave up 4 bases and V 5 bases, and 4 bases lay outside the gene matches. The CDR3 is 16 residues long. In germline, CDR1 is SGHTA, CDR2 FQGNSA. In the PCR, 60 Vbeta and 13 Jbeta primers were used. Assay used: immunoSEQ multiplex PCR; TCRdb lists only in-frame clones, some missing. The sample consists of approximately 150,000 clones, around 78% of them appearing once. The sequence derives from a woman between 40 and 55 years old in good health and CMV-seronegative. Material: PBMCs. V usage is TRBV7-2 and J usage is TRBJ2-5; 16 bases map to TRBD2. CDR3 coding DNA: TGTGCCAGCAGCGTGGGACTAGCGGGAGGGTCAGAGACCCAGTACTTC. Its translation: CASSVGLAGGSETQYF.